A single T cell receptor (beta chain) is shown here with its context. There are a few counts of this clone. Its antigen is not yet known. One base away there is no much larger clone; base qualities are not given. The cohort was made up of under 800 healthy bone marrow donors. All cohort members were sampled while nominally healthy, although unrecorded immune exposures were likely present. The donor was CMV seronegative and belonged to the group of 352 seronegative cohort members. Each donor provided a peripheral blood sample, and peripheral blood mononuclear cells were used for TCR beta sequencing. Genomic DNA was extracted from the blood cell samples with the Qiagen DNeasy Blood Extraction Kit. The sample belongs to a study of cytomegalovirus exposure and HLA in healthy donors (dated by TCRdb to the late 2010s). In terms of the full investigation: An earlier analysis of some 600 of the donors reported about 260 Gb of sequence data and 90 million to 120 million unique TCR beta sequences obtained from about 170 million T cells. The aim of the study was to test whether cataloging public T cell receptors could identify signatures of past pathogen exposure. Both class I and class II loci were covered by HLA typing, at four-digit resolution. The number of donors typed differed by locus, with about 629-630 for A, B, C, DRB1 and DQB1, more than 500 for DQA1, 600 to 610 for DPA1, and approximately 470 for DPB1. An early release covering some 640 HLA-typed donors comprised about 290 gigabases of sequencing data and approximately 80 million unique TCR sequences. All discovery cohort repertoires had been generated on a single sequencing platform. Besides the first cohort of approximately 710 subjects, a separate validation cohort made up of roughly 120 different subjects was used. An earlier analysis of about 600 of the donors used high-throughput TCR beta sequencing to judge whether each TCR beta V gene segment behaved as functional or pseudogenic. To predict cytomegalovirus infection status, the study combined high-throughput TCR immunosequencing, statistical association of individual TCRs with disease status, and machine learning. The study profiled the T cell repertoires of 550 to 700 subjects by immunosequencing and related them to cytomegalovirus serostatus. Across about 380 genotyped donors of the cohort, an average of roughly 230,000 unique TCR beta nucleotide sequences per donor were sequenced, and roughly a sixth of those sequences were non-productive. The later analysis used no new phenotypic data to find candidate immune exposures, relying instead on TCR beta sequences and their occurrence across donors. Donor age, sex, ethnicity and CMV serostatus were collected together with the repertoire data. Genome-wide SNP genotypes for about 55% of the 666 donors were used in a later genetic analysis, which treated that subset as a discovery cohort. A later analysis re-analyzed previously published TCR beta repertoires from roughly 690 donors and added high-resolution HLA genotyping to study TCR occurrence patterns. A few DR-DQ haplotypes were treated as single units for association and clustering because of strong linkage in the cohort. Among the roughly 410 genotyped donors, about 83% belonged to the genetic ancestry cluster associated with self-reported Caucasian donors. Overall study outcomes, separate from this receptor: Correlated functional status among segregating V segments might be attributable to linkage disequilibrium, but an unknown experimental factor could not be ruled out. According to a later analysis, parvovirus B19, influenza, CMV and Epstein-Barr virus appeared linked to several top co-occurrence clusters. A total of about 180 TCR beta chains were listed by the study as associated with cytomegalovirus. Compared with equally common non-associated chains, HLA-associated TCR beta chains in a later analysis were more clonally expanded and had lower generation probabilities. According to a later genetic analysis, donors in an Asian-associated ancestry cluster had fewer N-insertions in productive TCRs than the approximately 710-donor mean. The earlier analysis of approximately 540 of the donors excluded roughly 16 rarely observed V segments, including chromosome 9 orphons, because counts were too low. According to a later analysis, TCR association rates differed among HLA loci, with DRB1 alleles showing the most associated TCRs and HLA-C alleles showing the fewest. The cohort was sequenced for TCR beta chains only, and without alpha or paired-chain data the features that could be detected were limited. Because HLA typing was unavailable for some donors at each locus, only the typed subset was used in association tests. At a false discovery rate of 0.05, a later analysis linked 16,000 or so TCR beta sequences to specific HLA alleles. CMV serostatus was the only immune exposure information available for the cohort. The presence/absence analyses assumed that sequencing depth was roughly uniform across donors, and that assumption may not be true. Some IMGT-functional V segments, including TRBV6-2 and TRBV6-3, could not be told apart with the 87-base-pair reads, so those segments were excluded. Cytomegalovirus status was reported to be diagnosed by the classifier with high specificity and sensitivity in both the original and validation cohorts. A cluster of highly shared sequence variants was judged likely to represent a technical artifact of the sequencing pipeline. Assigning TCR associations to individual alleles was difficult when HLA alleles, especially DR and DQ, strongly co-occurred. In vitro tests confirmed that a few of the cytomegalovirus-associated TCR beta chains recognize cytomegalovirus antigens. According to a later analysis, most CMV-associated TCR beta chains appeared to be HLA-restricted, and the HLA associations seemed to be driven largely by CMV exposure. The authors suggested that the approach could potentially be extended to other disease states and immunological phenotypes. In an earlier analysis of fewer than 750 of the donors, most TCR beta V segments were observed in productive rearrangements about 87% or about 30% of the time, broadly matching IMGT annotations. While some public TCRs were present in many individuals, most TCR sequences turned up only very rarely across donors. A further reported finding was that TCR beta sequences accurately predicted the HLA-A and HLA-B alleles for most subjects in the first cohort. In a later genetic analysis, a missense DCLRE1C variant was associated with V-gene and J-gene trimming of TCR beta chains, and the association was replicated in an independent cohort.

Looking up the germline V gene (reference sequence) yields CDR1 LNHDA and CDR2 SQIVND. The CDR3 holds 15 amino acids from the cysteine to the phenylalanine. Just the 45-base CDR3 DNA is kept, in frame starting at base 1. Deletion took 1 base off V and 7 bases off J, with a span of 14 bases between the germline ends. Libraries were constructed by the immunoSEQ multiplex PCR assay. A mixture of 60 forward primers for TCR Vbeta segments and 13 reverse primers for TCR Jbeta segments was used in the multiplex PCR. A multiplex PCR assay on genomic DNA amplified the CDR3 region of rearranged TCR beta genes. The Illumina HiSeq System was used to sequence the amplified TCR beta libraries as 87-base-pair reads. The study's processing was this. Across the 600 to 700 repertoires, a later analysis counted tens of millions of unique TCR beta chains, 8.5 million to 12 million of which were shared by at least two donors. A nearest-neighbor algorithm error-corrected the raw reads and collapsed the reads into unique sequences, merging closely related sequences to remove PCR and sequencing errors. V, D and J gene segments were assigned by aligning CDR3 sequences to IMGT reference sequences. Each retained sequence needed at least a six-nucleotide match to both a V gene segment and a J gene segment. Rearrangements were classified as productive when the CDR3 lacked stop codons and remained in frame with V and J, and all other rearrangements were classified as non-productive. CDR3 was defined according to IMGT convention as the region running from the second conserved V-encoded cysteine to the conserved J-encoded phenylalanine. The earlier analysis of about 560 of the donors excluded any sequence lacking an unambiguous match to a single V gene segment. In an earlier analysis of approximately 590 of the donors, a V segment was called functional when productive rearrangements were above 56.7%, and segregating when the standard deviation between donors exceeded 5%. A statistical classification framework was built to diagnose cytomegalovirus status from the catalog of TCR beta chain sequences. In a later analysis, TCR nucleotide sequences were compared against IMGT/GENE-DB human TR gene sequences so that V and J genes could be assigned. The TCRdist pipeline was used in a later analysis to assign CDR3 sequences and most-parsimonious VDJ recombination scenarios. A later analysis defined each TCR beta chain by its CDR3 amino acid sequence plus V-gene family, and excluded reads lacking a unique V-gene family. A later analysis removed several hundred highly shared, low-generation-probability nucleotide sequences to deal with suspected cross-contamination and a sequencing artifact. In a later analysis, a clonal expansion index for each public chain was calculated from normalized within-repertoire ranks of inferred template counts. Generation probabilities in a later analysis came from a VDJ recombination model fitted to out-of-frame rearrangements, and those results were checked against IGoR. A later analysis scored TCR-TCR, TCR-HLA and TCR-CMV co-occurrence with hypergeometric tests, applying a repertoire-size bias correction to TCR pairs. A later analysis estimated false discovery rates by permuting HLA or CMV assignments 20 times. A later analysis grouped co-occurring TCRs with DBSCAN, adding TCRdist sequence similarity when clustering within HLA-allele-positive subsets. Repertoires with fewer than 30,000 or more than 120,000 public chains were left out of co-occurrence clustering, as were about five repertoires with anomalous nucleotide sharing. Sourced from immuneACCESS, this table was stored by TCRdb with only in-frame sequences that have V and J called. A share of the clones is absent; for the studies checked, an unresolved V gene accounts for under half, and the remainder has no known explanation. The V and J calls and clone size are taken from that table; D and trimming were inferred from the DNA. The sample table records around 190,000 clones; 78% of these occur just once. Approximately 2.6% of the sample is taken by the ten largest.

The sequence links TRBV19 to TRBJ1-5, with the D gene uncertain. Sequencing was performed on PBMCs. This sequence originates from a female donor in good health and CMV-seronegative. The CDR3 has the sequence CASSIVGSGEQPQHF. Read as DNA, the sequence is TGTGCCAGTAGTATAGTAGGCTCCGGGGAACAGCCCCAGCATTTT.